The clone carrying this T cell receptor (beta chain) was picked up a small number of times. Using a J-beta primer mix together with a sample-barcoded 5' primer, a second PCR was run for roughly 7 to 12 cycles. TCRdb independently ran MiXCR on the 5' RACE reads; one entry per CDR3 protein. The data show about 1.8 million distinct CDR3 sequences, 49% seen once. Germline V gene lookup returns CDR1 DFQATT and CDR2 SNEGSKA (reference sequence). V lost 8 bases and J lost 5; bases outside the gene matches: 4. This CDR3 spans 12 amino acids. The sample comes from a study of blood T cells in healthy people across ages.

V gene TRBV20-1 combines with J gene TRBJ2-3; TRBD2 agrees at 10 bases. What was sequenced was blood. The TCR sequence derives from a middle-aged woman in good health. CDR3 in DNA: TGCAGTCAGAGCGGGGGGGTAGATACGCAGTATTTT. Residues: CSQSGGVDTQYF.